This TCR beta chain was identified in a study of cytomegalovirus exposure and HLA in healthy donors. This CDR3 comprises 17 residues. The germline V gene encodes CDR1 SQVTM and CDR2 ANQGSEA. With V trimmed by 0 bases and J by 6 bases, 12 bases remained unmatched. Both 60 Vbeta primers and 13 Jbeta primers went into the PCR. The protocol was immunoSEQ multiplex PCR, while the TCRdb copy is restricted to in-frame clones and leaves out a portion. Its clone listing holds about 110,000 clones. Study-level results: Upon later analysis, HLA-associated TCR beta chains proved more clonally expanded than other, equally common chains.

With respect to this clone: The antigen remains unidentified.

V usage is TRBV29-1 and J usage is TRBJ1-1, with 11 bases lining up with TRBD1. Sequenced material: PBMCs. The clonotype was recovered from a young man in good health and CMV-seronegative. The CDR3 reads CSVEDIRTGGFPAEAFF. Here the CDR3 DNA reads TGCAGCGTTGAAGATATAAGGACAGGGGGCTTTCCCGCTGAAGCTTTCTTT.